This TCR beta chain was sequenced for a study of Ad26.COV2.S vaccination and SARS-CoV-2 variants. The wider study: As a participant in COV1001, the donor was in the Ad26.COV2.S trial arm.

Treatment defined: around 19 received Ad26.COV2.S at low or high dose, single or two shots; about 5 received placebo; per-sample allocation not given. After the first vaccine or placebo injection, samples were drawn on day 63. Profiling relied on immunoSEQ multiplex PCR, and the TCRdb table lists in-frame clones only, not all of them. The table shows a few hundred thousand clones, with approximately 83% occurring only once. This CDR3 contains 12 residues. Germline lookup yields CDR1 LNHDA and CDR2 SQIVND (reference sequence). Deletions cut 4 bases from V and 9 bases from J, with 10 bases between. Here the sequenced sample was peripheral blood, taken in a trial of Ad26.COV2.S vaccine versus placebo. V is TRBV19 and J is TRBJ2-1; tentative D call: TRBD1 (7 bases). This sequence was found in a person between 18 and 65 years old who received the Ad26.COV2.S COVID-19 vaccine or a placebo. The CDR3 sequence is CASSSGTVEQFF. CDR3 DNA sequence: TGTGCCAGTAGTAGCGGGACAGTTGAGCAGTTCTTC.